This T cell receptor (beta chain) was documented in a study of cytotoxic CD8 clonotypes in ibrutinib-treated CLL. Study in general: The study recorded mean values of approximately 260,000 productive templates and approximately 94,000 productive rearrangements per sample.

Germline V gives CDR1 MGHDK, CDR2 SYGVNS. This CDR3 has 16 residues. V lost 1 base to trimming and J lost 7 bases; unmatched junction nucleotides: 8. Regarding the study as a whole: Clonality went up at ibrutinib response and then declined back toward baseline at progression.

Sequencing was performed with immunoSEQ multiplex PCR; in TCRdb, only in-frame clones are kept and a portion is missing. The table shows around 310,000 clones, with around four fifths occurring only once. As to this clone: Its antigen is still unknown.

The input for sequencing was PBMCs, taken before ibrutinib treatment. The receptor was derived from a human donor with chronic lymphocytic leukemia. The chain is built from TRBV25-1 and TRBJ2-3, with TRBD2 matching over 10 bases. Here the CDR3 DNA reads TGTGCCAGCAGTGAATGGGCTAGCGGGAGCCGGAATACGCAGTATTTT. This sequence encodes CASSEWASGSRNTQYF.